This passage covers 14 T cell receptor beta chains from one sample sequenced in a study of T-cell memory formation after mild COVID-19. TCRdb used MiXCR to reprocess the 5' RACE reads, holding one entry per CDR3 protein. This sample has hundreds of thousands of distinct CDR3 sequences, with about 18% found just once. The sample was PBMCs or a T cell subset sorted from them (not recorded which). The receptors stem from an adult woman who had mild COVID-19 (a few samples of this study predate the infection). Cell type and time point are not known.

This sequence joins TRBV21-1 and TRBJ2-7; the table's D gene call, TRBD2, was not cross checked with the DNA. TRBV21-1 is designated a pseudogene. The CDR3 contains 19 residues. DNA for the CDR3: TGTGCCAGCAGCAAACCCCTAGGGACTAGCGGGCGACACTCCTACGAGCAGTACTTC. Translated, it gives CASSKPLGTSGRHSYEQYF.

The chain employs TRBV12-3 or TRBV12-4 and TRBJ2-3; TRBD1 or TRBD2 may be the D gene (5 bases each). Trimming removed 3 bases at V and 5 bases at J, with 15 bases between. CDR3 length: 15 residues. CDR3 loop: CASSFRDQEGDTQYF. For the CDR3, the DNA is TGTGCCAGCAGTTTTCGGGACCAGGAAGGAGATACGCAGTATTTT.

The V gene is TRBV7-3, the J gene TRBJ2-3; no reliable D call. The CDR3 spans 14 residues. Trimming pared 2 bases from V and 6 bases from J, leaving 12 bases between. Germline loops: CDR1 SGHTA, CDR2 FQGTGA. CDR3 DNA sequence: TGTGCCAGCAGCTTAGGCCTAGTTGCCGATACGCAGTATTTT. Translating gives CASSLGLVADTQYF.

The CDR3 bases are TGTGCCAGCAGTTTAATGTCCTACGAGCAGTACTTC. Translation: CASSLMSYEQYF. The chain links TRBV12-3 or TRBV12-4 to TRBJ2-7; D is uncertain. V was shortened by 2 bases and J by 1 base, with 3 bases between the two germline ends. CDR3 length equals 12 residues.

The chain has TRBV19 and TRBJ1-5, with 8 nucleotides matching TRBD1. Germline loops: CDR1 LNHDA, CDR2 SQIVND (reference sequence). The CDR3 loop spans 16 amino acids. Trimming removed 6 bases from V and 0 bases from J; junction bases left unmatched: 7. CDR3 loop: CASRGTGGTSNQPQHF. Here the CDR3 DNA reads TGTGCCAGTAGGGGGACAGGAGGTACTAGCAATCAGCCCCAGCATTTT.

This clonotype has only a few counts. The V and J genes are TRBV6-5 and TRBJ2-1; 9 bases fit TRBD2. Looked up from germline, CDR1 is MNHEY and CDR2 is SVGAGI. Trimming at V came to 6 bases and at J to 1 base, leaving 7 bases not matched to a gene. The CDR3 has 16 residues. CDR3 residues: CASSRSGSVSYNEQFF. Written as DNA, the CDR3 is TGTGCCAGCAGCCGTAGCGGGAGCGTATCCTACAATGAGCAGTTCTTC.

This clonotype was detected once. The V and J genes are TRBV30 and TRBJ2-1; D gene ambiguous. The CDR3 length is 13 residues. CDR1 GTSNPN and CDR2 SVGIG come from the germline V gene (reference sequence). V was cut by 0 bases and J by 4 bases, with 7 bases left in between. The CDR3: CAWSVSVYNEQFF. CDR3 nucleotide sequence: TGTGCCTGGAGTGTATCCGTGTACAATGAGCAGTTCTTC.

This clonotype occurred a few times. This sequence joins TRBV20-1 and TRBJ1-5; 7 nucleotides align to TRBD1. The CDR3 covers 15 residues. CDR1 DFQATT and CDR2 SNEGSKA come from the germline V gene (reference sequence). V trimming: 0 bases; J trimming: 7 bases; junction bases outside the gene matches: 9. CDR3: CSARDPQGPKQPQHF. The CDR3 DNA is TGCAGTGCTAGAGACCCACAGGGGCCCAAACAGCCCCAGCATTTT.

This clonotype was picked up a small number of times. The chain employs TRBV19 and TRBJ1-5; TRBD1 agrees at 10 bases. The germline V gene encodes CDR1 LNHDA and CDR2 SQIVND (reference sequence). There are 16 residues in the CDR3. The junction had 4 bases not matched to a gene; V was cut back by 1 base and J by 4 bases. CDR3 nucleotides: TGTGCCAGTAGTATAGTTGGGGGACAGGGGAATCAGCCCCAGCATTTT. It translates to CASSIVGGQGNQPQHF.

This chain joins TRBV7-6 and TRBJ2-7; D remains unclear. CDR1 and CDR2 from the germline V gene are SGHVS and FNYEAQ. The CDR3 has 13 residues. Deletions cut 2 bases from V and 5 bases from J, with 10 bases between. CDR3 sequence: CASSLRNFHEQYF. As DNA, the CDR3 is TGTGCCAGCAGCTTACGGAATTTCCACGAGCAGTACTTC.

The table lists this clonotype with many counts. This chain links TRBV3-1 with TRBJ2-5, with D maybe TRBD2 (5 bases). The CDR3 runs 14 residues. The germline V gene has CDR1 LGHDT and CDR2 YNNKEL (reference sequence). V lost 4 bases and J 1 base, leaving 10 bases between the germline ends. The CDR3 DNA is TGTGCCAGCAGCCGGAGCGGACTCCAAGAGACCCAGTACTTC. It translates to CASSRSGLQETQYF.

The J gene is TRBJ2-2, the V gene TRBV7-6; maybe TRBD2 (6 bases). This CDR3 has 18 residues. Germline V lookup: CDR1 SGHVS, CDR2 FNYEAQ. The V and J ends lost 1 base and 2 bases respectively, with 17 bases between them. The CDR3 nucleotides read TGTGCCAGCAGCTTAGATGACGGCGGGACTTATAACACCGGGGAGCTGTTTTTT. This encodes CASSLDDGGTYNTGELFF.

The V gene is TRBV12-3 or TRBV12-4, the J gene TRBJ2-5, with TRBD2 matching 8 bases. V gave up 5 bases and J gave up 7 bases; unmatched junction bases: 6. This CDR3 has 13 residues. The CDR3 nucleotides are TGTGCCAGCAGTACCGGGACTAGTAGGACCCAGTACTTC. It codes for CASSTGTSRTQYF.

At least ten counts were recorded for this clonotype. The chain is built from TRBV9 and TRBJ2-1; 9 bases align to TRBD2. J gave up 4 bases and V 5 bases, and 7 bases lay outside the gene matches. This CDR3 comprises 15 residues. Germline V gene lookup returns CDR1 SGDLS and CDR2 YYNGEE. CDR3 bases: TGTGCCAGCAGGGCGGTAGCGGGAGAATACAATGAGCAGTTCTTC. Protein: CASRAVAGEYNEQFF. Looking up the rest from reference TRBV9 and TRBJ2-1 gives the full variable domain: DSGVTQTPKHLITATGQRVTLRCSPRSGDLSVYWYQQSLDQGLQFLIQYYNGEERAKGNILERFSAQQFPDLHSELNLSSLELGDSALYFCASRAVAGEYNEQFFGPGTRLTVL.